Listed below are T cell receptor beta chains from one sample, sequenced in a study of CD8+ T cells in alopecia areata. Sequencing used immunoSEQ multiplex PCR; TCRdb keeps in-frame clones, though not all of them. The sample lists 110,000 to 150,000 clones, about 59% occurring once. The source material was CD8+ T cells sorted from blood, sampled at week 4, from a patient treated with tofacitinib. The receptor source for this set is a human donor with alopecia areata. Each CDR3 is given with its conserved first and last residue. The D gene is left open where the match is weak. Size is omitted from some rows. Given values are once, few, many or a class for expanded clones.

CASSASPSSIMDYGYTF	TGTGCCAGCAGCGCATCTCCGTCCTCAATTATGGACTATGGCTACACCTTC	TRBV13	TRBJ1-2	.	.
CASSLTGTTYEQYF	TGTGCCAGCAGCCTAACGGGGACAACCTACGAGCAGTACTTC	TRBV11-2	TRBJ2-7	.	.
CAISESHREDGYTF	TGTGCCATCAGTGAGTCTCACAGGGAAGACGGCTACACCTTC	TRBV10-3	TRBJ1-2	.	.
CASSPRESLAEAFF	TGTGCCAGCAGCCCCCGGGAGTCCCTGGCTGAAGCTTTCTTT	TRBV5-6	TRBJ1-1	.	.
CASSLGVLPGNEQYF	TGTGCCAGCAGCCTGGGTGTCCTCCCGGGGAACGAGCAGTACTTC	TRBV14	TRBJ2-7	.	.
CAISDPGRGAGELFF	TGTGCCATCAGTGATCCGGGACGCGGGGCCGGGGAGCTGTTTTTT	TRBV10-3	TRBJ2-2	.	once
CASSSGQRGTGELFF	TGTGCCAGCAGCTCAGGACAGCGGGGCACCGGGGAGCTGTTTTTT	TRBV2	TRBJ2-2	.	few
CAIGGSGEETQYF	TGTGCCATCGGGGGAAGTGGCGAGGAGACCCAGTACTTC	TRBV6-6	TRBJ2-5	.	few
CASSQQRGIYLEQFF	TGTGCCAGCAGCCAACAACGGGGGATCTATTTAGAGCAGTTCTTC	TRBV7-9	TRBJ2-1	.	.
CASGLWGFGETQYF	TGTGCTAGTGGTTTGTGGGGGTTTGGGGAGACCCAGTACTTC	TRBV12-5	TRBJ2-5	.	.
CASSCAGQGPCEQYF	TGTGCCAGCAGCTGTGCCGGACAGGGGCCGTGCGAGCAGTACTTC	TRBV5-6	TRBJ2-7	TRBD1	.
CASSQGRINSPLHF	TGCGCCAGCAGCCAAGGGAGGATTAATTCACCCCTCCACTTT	TRBV4-1	TRBJ1-6	.	.
CASSRGRGGSPPNEQFF	TGTGCCAGCAGCCGAGGGCGCGGGGGCTCTCCTCCCAATGAGCAGTTCTTC	TRBV5-4	TRBJ2-1	.	once
CSVDLQGTQETQYF	TGCAGCGTTGATTTGCAGGGGACCCAAGAGACCCAGTACTTC	TRBV29-1	TRBJ2-5	.	few
CATSGRYTEAFF	TGTGCCACCTCGGGGAGGTACACTGAAGCTTTCTTT	TRBV15	TRBJ1-1	.	few
CASSSSSGGLYGYTF	TGTGCCAGCAGTAGCTCGAGCGGGGGCCTCTATGGCTACACCTTC	TRBV7-9	TRBJ1-2	.	.
CASSYDQNSYEQYF	TGCGCCAGCAGCTATGACCAAAACTCCTACGAGCAGTACTTC	TRBV5-1	TRBJ2-7	.	.
CASRGTANQPQHF	TGTGCCAGCCGCGGGACAGCTAATCAGCCCCAGCATTTT	TRBV6-1	TRBJ1-5	TRBD1	.
CASSYGAAYEQYF	TGTGCCAGCAGTTACGGGGCAGCCTACGAGCAGTACTTC	TRBV27	TRBJ2-7	.	.
CATGPGVGNTIYF	TGTGCCACCGGACCTGGGGTTGGAAACACCATATATTTT	TRBV7-9	TRBJ1-3	.	few
CAISEDREERVTGELFF	TGTGCCATCAGTGAGGACAGGGAGGAACGCGTCACCGGGGAGCTGTTTTTT	TRBV10-3	TRBJ2-2	.	few
CSVEDSPDPLTYEQYF	TGCAGCGTTGAAGATTCACCAGACCCCTTGACATACGAGCAGTACTTC	TRBV29-1	TRBJ2-7	.	.
CAWSAGTGEAFF	TGTGCCTGGAGTGCAGGGACAGGGGAAGCTTTCTTT	TRBV30	TRBJ1-1	TRBD1	few
CASSSGTNGFYEQYF	TGTGCCAGCAGCTCCGGGACTAACGGGTTCTACGAGCAGTACTTC	TRBV6-5	TRBJ2-7	TRBD2	.
CATSREDGSPLHF	TGTGCCACCAGCAGAGAGGACGGATCACCCCTCCACTTT	TRBV15	TRBJ1-6	.	.
CASMPGTGGTDTQYF	TGTGCCAGCATGCCAGGGACAGGGGGCACAGATACGCAGTATTTT	TRBV2	TRBJ2-3	TRBD1	.
CASSFIAEPGANVLTF	TGTGCCAGCAGTTTCATAGCGGAACCTGGGGCCAACGTCCTGACTTTC	TRBV6-5	TRBJ2-6	.	.
CASSQDRDRGWYNSPLHF	TGCGCCAGCAGCCAAGATAGGGACAGGGGATGGTATAATTCACCCCTCCACTTT	TRBV4-3	TRBJ1-6	TRBD1	.